This TCR beta chain is from a study of blood T cell repertoires in COVID-19. The overall study: Both acute and convalescent COVID-19 samples were obtained from the United States, Italy and Spain.

Sequencing used immunoSEQ multiplex PCR; TCRdb keeps in-frame clones, though not all of them. The sample consists of about 260,000 clones, about nine tenths of them appearing once. Sequenced: peripheral blood. The origin of this receptor is a woman in her thirties or forties who had recovered from COVID-19.

CDR3 region: CASSRDAGDSYEQYF. In DNA form, the CDR3 reads TGCGCCAGCAGCCGAGATGCGGGGGACTCCTACGAGCAGTACTTC. The chain employs TRBV4-1 and TRBJ2-7, with 7 nucleotides matching TRBD2. V lost 4 bases, J lost 0 bases, and 6 bases stayed unmatched. CDR1 MGHRA and CDR2 YSYEKL come from the germline V gene. There are 15 residues in the CDR3.